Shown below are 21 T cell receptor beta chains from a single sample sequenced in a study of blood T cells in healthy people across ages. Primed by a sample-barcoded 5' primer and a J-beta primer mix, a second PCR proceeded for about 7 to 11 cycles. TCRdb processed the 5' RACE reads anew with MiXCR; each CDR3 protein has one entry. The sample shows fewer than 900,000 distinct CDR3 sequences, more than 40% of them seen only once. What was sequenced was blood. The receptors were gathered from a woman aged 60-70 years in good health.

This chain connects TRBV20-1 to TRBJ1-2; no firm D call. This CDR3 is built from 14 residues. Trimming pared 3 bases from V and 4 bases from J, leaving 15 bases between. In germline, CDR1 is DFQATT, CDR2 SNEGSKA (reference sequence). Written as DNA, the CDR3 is TGCAGTGCTAGCAACGTGTTTTTCGGCTATGGCTACACCTTC. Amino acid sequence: CSASNVFFGYGYTF.

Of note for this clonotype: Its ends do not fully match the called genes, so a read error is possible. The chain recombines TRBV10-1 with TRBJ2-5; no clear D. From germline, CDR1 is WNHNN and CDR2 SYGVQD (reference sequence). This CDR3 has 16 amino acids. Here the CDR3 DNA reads TGCACCAGCACTACCGCCCACCAACAGAGCTGGAAGGCCCAGTACTTC. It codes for CTSTTAHQQSWKAQYF.

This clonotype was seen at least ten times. The CDR3 DNA is TGTGCCAGCACAAAAAGAACCGGGACCGAGCAGTACTTC. Translation gives CASTKRTGTEQYF. The chain joins TRBV6-5 to TRBJ2-7, with D perhaps TRBD1 or TRBD2 (5 bases each). V dropped 7 bases and J dropped 6 bases, with 16 bases sitting between them. CDR3 length: 13 residues. Germline CDR1 is MNHEY and CDR2 is SVGAGI.

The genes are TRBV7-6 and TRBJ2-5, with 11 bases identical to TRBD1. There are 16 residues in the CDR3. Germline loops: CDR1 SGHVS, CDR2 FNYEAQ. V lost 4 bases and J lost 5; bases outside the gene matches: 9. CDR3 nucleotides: TGTGCCAGCAGCTCAACGGGACAGGGGGGTATGGAGACCCAGTACTTC. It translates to CASSSTGQGGMETQYF.

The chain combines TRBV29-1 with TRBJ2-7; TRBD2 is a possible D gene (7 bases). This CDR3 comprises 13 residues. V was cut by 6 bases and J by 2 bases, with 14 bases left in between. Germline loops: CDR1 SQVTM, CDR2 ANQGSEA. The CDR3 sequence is CSVRGGFAYEQYF. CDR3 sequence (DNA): TGCAGCGTCAGGGGAGGGTTTGCCTACGAGCAGTACTTC.

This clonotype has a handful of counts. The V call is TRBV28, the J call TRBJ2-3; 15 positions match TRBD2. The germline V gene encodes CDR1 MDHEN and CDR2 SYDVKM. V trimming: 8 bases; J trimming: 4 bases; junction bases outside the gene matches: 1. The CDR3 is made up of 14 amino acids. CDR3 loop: CASRTSGGADTQYF. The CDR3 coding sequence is TGTGCCAGCCGGACTAGCGGGGGGGCAGATACGCAGTATTTT.

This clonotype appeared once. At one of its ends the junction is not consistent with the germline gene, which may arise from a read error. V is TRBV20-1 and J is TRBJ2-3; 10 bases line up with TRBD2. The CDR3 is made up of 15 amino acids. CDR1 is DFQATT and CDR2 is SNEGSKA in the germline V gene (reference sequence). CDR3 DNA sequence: TGCAGTGCTGTTGGACTAGCGGTTAGCACAGATACGCCGTATTTT. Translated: CSAVGLAVSTDTPYF.

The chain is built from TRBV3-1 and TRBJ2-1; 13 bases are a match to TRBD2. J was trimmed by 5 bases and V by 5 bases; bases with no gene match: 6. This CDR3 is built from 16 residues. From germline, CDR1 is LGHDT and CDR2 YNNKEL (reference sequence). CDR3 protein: CASSKSGTSGNNEQFF. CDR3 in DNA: TGTGCCAGCAGCAAATCCGGGACTAGCGGGAACAATGAGCAGTTCTTC.

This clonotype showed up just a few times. The CDR3 reads CASSSGQGGQPQHF. The CDR3 bases are TGTGCCAGCAGCTCAGGACAGGGTGGTCAGCCCCAGCATTTT. The rearrangement joins TRBV12-3 or TRBV12-4 to TRBJ1-5, with 8 bases fitting TRBD1. V lost 6 bases, J lost 6 bases, and 7 bases stayed unmatched. This CDR3 region has 14 residues.

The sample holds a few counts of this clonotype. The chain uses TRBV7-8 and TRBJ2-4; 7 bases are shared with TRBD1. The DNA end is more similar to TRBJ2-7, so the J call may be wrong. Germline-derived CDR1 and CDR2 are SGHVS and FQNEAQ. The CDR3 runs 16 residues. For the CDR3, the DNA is TGTGCCAGCAGCTTAGCGTATTCAGGGGGAGCCTACGAGCAGTACTTC. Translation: CASSLAYSGGAYEQYF.

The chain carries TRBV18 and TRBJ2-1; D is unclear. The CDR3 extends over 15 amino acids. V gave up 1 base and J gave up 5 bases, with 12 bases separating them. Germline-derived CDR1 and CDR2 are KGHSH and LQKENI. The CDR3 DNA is TGTGCCAGCTCACCACTAACCGGGCGGAACAATGAGCAGTTCTTC. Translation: CASSPLTGRNNEQFF.

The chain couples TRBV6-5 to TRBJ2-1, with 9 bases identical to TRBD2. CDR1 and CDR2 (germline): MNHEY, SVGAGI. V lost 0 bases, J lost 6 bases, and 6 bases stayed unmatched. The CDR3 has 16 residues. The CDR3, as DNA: TGTGCCAGCAGTTACTCAACAGCGGGGGGCCTCAATGAGCAGTTCTTC. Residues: CASSYSTAGGLNEQFF.

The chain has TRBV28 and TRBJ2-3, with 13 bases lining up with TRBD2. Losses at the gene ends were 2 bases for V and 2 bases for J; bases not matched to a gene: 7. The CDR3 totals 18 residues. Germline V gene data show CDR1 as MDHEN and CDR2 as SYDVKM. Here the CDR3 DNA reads TGTGCCAGCAGTTTACCCGGACTAGCGGGGGCCCTCACAGATACGCAGTATTTT. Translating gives CASSLPGLAGALTDTQYF.

CDR3 protein: CASSQLAGEGNQPQHF. CDR3 DNA: TGTGCCAGCAGCCAATTAGCAGGGGAGGGCAATCAGCCCCAGCATTTT. The chain combines TRBV4-2 with TRBJ1-5; TRBD1 might be the D (6 bases). This CDR3 has 16 residues. V gave up 2 bases and J gave up 2 bases, with 13 bases separating them. The germline V gene has CDR1 LGHNA and CDR2 YNFKEQ.

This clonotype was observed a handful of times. CDR3 DNA: TGTGCCATCAGTGAGCTACAGGGTCGGGACGAGCAGTACTTC. Protein: CAISELQGRDEQYF. The chain combines TRBV10-3 with TRBJ2-7, with TRBD1 as a possible D gene (6 bases). Germline CDR1 reads ENHRY; CDR2 reads SYGVKD. The CDR3 consists of 14 residues. V lost 2 bases, J lost 5 bases, and 13 bases lay in between.

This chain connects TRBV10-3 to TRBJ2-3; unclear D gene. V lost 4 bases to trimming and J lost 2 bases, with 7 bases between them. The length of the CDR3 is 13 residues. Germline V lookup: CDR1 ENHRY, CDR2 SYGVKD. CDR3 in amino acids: CAISGSNTDTQYF. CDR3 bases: TGTGCCATCAGTGGGTCGAACACAGATACGCAGTATTTT.

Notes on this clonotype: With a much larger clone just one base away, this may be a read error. The CDR3 spells CASSHPGTDMQYF. CDR3 DNA sequence: TGTGCCAGCAGCCACCCAGGGACAGATATGCAGTATTTT. This chain connects TRBV25-1 to TRBJ2-3, with 7 bases that match TRBD1. The germline V gene encodes CDR1 MGHDK and CDR2 SYGVNS. The CDR3 totals 13 residues.

Here the CDR3 DNA reads TGTGCCAGCAGTCCAGGGTTAATGGAGACCCAGTACTTC. It specifies CASSPGLMETQYF. This chain uses TRBV28 with TRBJ2-5; TRBD1 might be the D (5 bases). Germline V gives CDR1 MDHEN, CDR2 SYDVKM. V dropped 5 bases and J dropped 5 bases, with 12 bases sitting between them. CDR3 length: 13 residues.

CDR3 in amino acids: CSAREAGTEQFF. CDR3 coding DNA: TGCAGTGCTAGAGAAGCAGGGACCGAGCAGTTCTTC. J is TRBJ2-1 and V is TRBV20-1; the D call may be TRBD1 or TRBD2 (5 bases each). V lost 0 bases, J lost 10 bases, and 10 bases lay in between. CDR1 is DFQATT and CDR2 is SNEGSKA in the germline V gene (reference sequence). The length of the CDR3 is 12 residues.

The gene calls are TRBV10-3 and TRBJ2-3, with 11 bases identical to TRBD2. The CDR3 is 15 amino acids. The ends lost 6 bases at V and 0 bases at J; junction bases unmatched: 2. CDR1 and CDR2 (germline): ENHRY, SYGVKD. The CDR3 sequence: CAISIAGGSTDTQYF. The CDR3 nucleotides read TGTGCCATCAGCATAGCGGGAGGGAGCACAGATACGCAGTATTTT.

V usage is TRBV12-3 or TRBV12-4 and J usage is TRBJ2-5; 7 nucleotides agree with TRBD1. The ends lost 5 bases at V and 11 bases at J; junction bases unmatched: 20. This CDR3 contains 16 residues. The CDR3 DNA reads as TGTGCCAGCAGTCCCCCAGGACAGGTAATACTCAATGAGCAGTACTTC. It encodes CASSPPGQVILNEQYF.